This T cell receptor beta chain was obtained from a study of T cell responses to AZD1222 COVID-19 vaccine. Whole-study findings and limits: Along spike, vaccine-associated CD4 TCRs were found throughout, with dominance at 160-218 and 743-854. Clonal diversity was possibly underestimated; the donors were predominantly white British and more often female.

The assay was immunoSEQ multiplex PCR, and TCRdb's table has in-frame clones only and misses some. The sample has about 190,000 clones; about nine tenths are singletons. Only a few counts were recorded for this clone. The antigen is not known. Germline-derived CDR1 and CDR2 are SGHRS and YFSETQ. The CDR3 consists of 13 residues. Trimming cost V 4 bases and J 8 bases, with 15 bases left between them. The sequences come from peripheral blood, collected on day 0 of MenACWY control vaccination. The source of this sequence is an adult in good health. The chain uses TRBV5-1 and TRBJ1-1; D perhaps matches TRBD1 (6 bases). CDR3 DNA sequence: TGCGCCAGCAGCCTAGGGGCAGGGGAGGAAGCTTTCTTT. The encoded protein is CASSLGAGEEAFF.